Listed below are T cell receptor beta chains from one sample, sequenced in a study of blood T cell repertoires in COVID-19. Profiling relied on immunoSEQ multiplex PCR, and the TCRdb table lists in-frame clones only, not all of them. The sample carries some 17,000 clones, about 90% recorded once. Sequenced material: peripheral blood. Receptors were obtained from a man aged 45-60 years with active COVID-19. Each CDR3 is given with its conserved first and last residue. D genes are given only for firm matches. Size is omitted from some rows. Given values are once, few, many or a class for expanded clones.

d_call | j_call | clone_size | v_call | cdr3_aa | cdr3_nt
TRBD1 | TRBJ1-5 | - | TRBV9 | CASSAGDSLRPQHF | TGTGCCAGCAGCGCAGGGGACAGTCTGCGGCCCCAGCATTTT
TRBD1 | TRBJ1-2 | - | TRBV27 | CASRADRRDGYTF | TGTGCCAGCAGAGCGGACAGGAGGGATGGCTACACCTTC
TRBD2 | TRBJ2-5 | - | TRBV15 | CATSQGLAGGRETQYF | TGTGCCACCAGCCAGGGACTAGCGGGAGGGAGAGAGACCCAGTACTTC
- | TRBJ1-2 | - | TRBV6-1 | CASSEALRPGGSSYGYTF | TGTGCCAGCAGTGAAGCGCTTCGGCCGGGTGGCAGTTCCTATGGCTACACCTTC
TRBD1 | TRBJ1-5 | - | TRBV7-2 | CASSLADRGNQPQHF | TGTGCCAGCAGCTTAGCGGACAGGGGCAATCAGCCCCAGCATTTT
- | TRBJ2-5 | - | TRBV7-3 | CASSSTEGKTQYF | TGTGCCAGCAGCTCTACGGAGGGGAAGACCCAGTACTTC
TRBD1 | TRBJ2-1 | - | TRBV5-1 | CASRLGQGTYNEQFF | TGCGCCAGCAGACTAGGACAGGGGACCTACAATGAGCAGTTCTTC
- | TRBJ1-1 | - | TRBV7-9 | CASSLVSGPATEAFF | TGTGCCAGCAGCTTAGTTTCAGGGCCTGCTACTGAAGCTTTCTTT
TRBD1 | TRBJ1-1 | - | TRBV11-3 | CASSLEVRQGVVVAEAFF | TGTGCCAGCAGCCTTGAGGTTCGGCAGGGGGTCGTCGTAGCTGAAGCTTTCTTT
- | TRBJ2-1 | - | TRBV14 | CASSQGSWQGNEQFF | TGTGCCAGCAGCCAAGGATCTTGGCAGGGCAATGAGCAGTTCTTC
TRBD2 | TRBJ2-3 | - | TRBV7-9 | CASSQGLADTDTQYF | TGTGCCAGCAGCCAGGGACTAGCGGATACAGATACGCAGTATTTT
- | TRBJ2-7 | - | TRBV12-3/TRBV12-4 | CASSPPYGEQYF | TGTGCCAGCAGTCCCCCCTACGGCGAGCAGTACTTC
- | TRBJ1-2 | - | TRBV5-4 | CASSLRGQLANYGYTF | TGTGCCAGCAGCTTGAGAGGACAGTTAGCTAACTATGGCTACACCTTC
- | TRBJ2-7 | - | TRBV3-1/TRBV3-2 | CASSLGAYEQYF | TGTGCCAGCAGCCTGGGAGCCTACGAGCAGTACTTC
TRBD2 | TRBJ2-1 | - | TRBV28 | CASSLSLTSGYEQFF | TGTGCCAGCAGTTTATCCCTAACTAGCGGCTATGAGCAGTTCTTC
- | TRBJ2-7 | few | TRBV21-1 | CASSGYHSGSGFYEQYF | TGTGCCAGCAGTGGCTACCATAGCGGGAGTGGATTCTACGAGCAGTACTTC
TRBD2 | TRBJ2-3 | - | TRBV7-9 | CASSYGLVADTQYF | TGTGCCAGCAGTTATGGACTAGTCGCAGATACGCAGTATTTT
- | TRBJ2-7 | - | TRBV14 | CASSQPGSFYEQYF | TGTGCCAGCAGCCAACCGGGATCTTTCTACGAGCAGTACTTC
TRBD1 | TRBJ1-1 | - | TRBV7-8 | CASSLAGGTGGLEAFF | TGTGCCAGCAGCTTAGCAGGTGGGACAGGAGGTCTTGAAGCTTTCTTT
TRBD2 | TRBJ2-5 | - | TRBV7-8 | CASSLASGFQETQYF | TGTGCCAGCAGCTTGGCTAGCGGGTTCCAAGAGACCCAGTACTTC
- | TRBJ2-3 | - | TRBV6-5 | CASEKQGRSTDTQYF | TGTGCCAGTGAGAAACAGGGTAGGAGCACAGATACGCAGTATTTT
- | TRBJ2-5 | - | TRBV7-2 | CASSLSTQETQYF | TGTGCCAGCAGCTTAAGCACCCAAGAGACCCAGTACTTC
TRBD2 | TRBJ2-3 | - | TRBV11-3 | CASSSEGAGGTDTQYF | TGTGCCAGCAGCTCTGAAGGGGCGGGAGGCACAGATACGCAGTATTTT
TRBD1 | TRBJ2-3 | - | TRBV20-1 | CSADRGVTQYF | TGCAGTGCTGACAGGGGCGTTACGCAGTATTTT
TRBD1 | TRBJ2-7 | - | TRBV7-9 | CASSQGQFYEQYF | TGTGCCAGCAGCCAGGGACAGTTTTACGAGCAGTACTTC
TRBD1 | TRBJ2-3 | - | TRBV7-7 | CASSLVRGQFSTDTQYF | TGTGCTAGCAGCTTAGTCAGGGGACAGTTCTCCACGGATACGCAGTATTTT
- | TRBJ1-6 | - | TRBV30 | CAWSGTLSSPLHF | TGTGCCTGGAGTGGGACACTCTCTTCACCCCTCCACTTT
TRBD1 | TRBJ2-1 | - | TRBV28 | CASGEQGAQNEQFF | TGTGCCAGCGGGGAACAGGGGGCTCAAAATGAGCAGTTCTTC
TRBD1 | TRBJ1-2 | few | TRBV5-1 | CASSLDRDRGGYTF | TGCGCCAGCAGCTTGGATCGGGACAGGGGAGGCTACACCTTC
- | TRBJ2-3 | - | TRBV2 | CASRGTSLRPYF | TGTGCCAGCAGGGGTACTAGCCTGAGGCCGTATTTT
- | TRBJ2-3 | - | TRBV7-2 | CASSLARNTQYF | TGTGCCAGCAGCTTAGCGAGAAATACGCAGTATTTT
TRBD1 | TRBJ2-7 | - | TRBV19 | CASGTDSYEQYF | TGTGCCAGCGGGACAGACTCCTACGAGCAGTACTTC
- | TRBJ1-5 | few | TRBV4-3 | CASSQDLRGGNQPQHF | TGCGCCAGCAGCCAAGATCTCAGGGGTGGCAATCAGCCCCAGCATTTT
- | TRBJ2-2 | - | TRBV24-1 | CATSDLFTGELFF | TGTGCCACCAGTGATCTGTTCACCGGGGAGCTGTTTTTT
- | TRBJ1-4 | - | TRBV2 | CASSGHRDRTNEKLFF | TGTGCCAGCAGTGGTCACAGGGATAGGACTAATGAAAAACTGTTTTTT
TRBD2 | TRBJ2-7 | - | TRBV27 | CASSLAGLAGGVEQYF | TGTGCCAGCAGTTTAGCAGGACTAGCGGGAGGGGTCGAGCAGTACTTC
TRBD2 | TRBJ2-2 | - | TRBV5-1 | CASSRSGTSGRGAGELFF | TGCGCCAGCAGCCGATCCGGGACTAGCGGGAGAGGGGCCGGGGAGCTGTTTTTT
TRBD1 | TRBJ1-1 | - | TRBV19 | CASSTRDRGLRDTEAFF | TGTGCCAGTAGTACCCGGGACAGGGGGCTGAGGGACACTGAAGCTTTCTTT
- | TRBJ1-1 | - | TRBV28 | CASTTRGGPTTEAFF | TGTGCCAGCACCACCCGGGGAGGCCCAACCACTGAAGCTTTCTTT
TRBD2 | TRBJ2-3 | - | TRBV29-1 | CSVVASGIPTDTQYF | TGCAGCGTTGTGGCTAGCGGGATACCCACAGATACGCAGTATTTT
- | TRBJ1-1 | - | TRBV14 | CASNRGLLNTEAFF | TGTGCCAGCAACCGAGGGCTTCTAAACACTGAAGCTTTCTTT
- | TRBJ1-4 | - | TRBV14 | CASSQDPRGRGEKLFF | TGTGCCAGCAGCCAAGATCCCAGGGGCCGAGGTGAAAAACTGTTTTTT
TRBD2 | TRBJ2-1 | - | TRBV9 | CASSRVIAGVRYNEQFF | TGTGCCAGCAGCCGAGTCATAGCGGGAGTTCGCTACAATGAGCAGTTCTTC
- | TRBJ1-2 | once | TRBV27 | CASSYSGRAYGYTF | TGTGCCAGCAGTTACTCGGGCAGGGCCTATGGCTACACCTTC
- | TRBJ1-1 | - | TRBV12-3/TRBV12-4 | CAASGGLNTEAFF | TGTGCCGCGTCGGGAGGGCTGAACACTGAAGCTTTCTTT
TRBD1 | TRBJ1-5 | - | TRBV5-5 | CASSWGTGINQPQHF | TGTGCCAGCAGCTGGGGGACAGGAATCAATCAGCCCCAGCATTTT